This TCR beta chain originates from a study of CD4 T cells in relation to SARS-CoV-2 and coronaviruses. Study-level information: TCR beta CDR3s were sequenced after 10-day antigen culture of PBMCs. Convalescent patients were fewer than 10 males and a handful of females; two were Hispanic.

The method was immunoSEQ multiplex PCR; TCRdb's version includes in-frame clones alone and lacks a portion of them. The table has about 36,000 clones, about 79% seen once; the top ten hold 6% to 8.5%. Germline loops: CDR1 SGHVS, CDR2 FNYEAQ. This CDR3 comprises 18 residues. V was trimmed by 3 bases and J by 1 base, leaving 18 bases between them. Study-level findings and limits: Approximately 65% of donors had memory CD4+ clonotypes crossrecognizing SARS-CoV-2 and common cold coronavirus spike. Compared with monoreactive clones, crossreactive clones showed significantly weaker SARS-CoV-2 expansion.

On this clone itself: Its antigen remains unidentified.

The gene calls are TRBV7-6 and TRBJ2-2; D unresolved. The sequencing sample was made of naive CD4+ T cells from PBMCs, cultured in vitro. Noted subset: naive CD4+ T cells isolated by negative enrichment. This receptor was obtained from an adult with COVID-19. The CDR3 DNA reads TGTGCCAGCAGCTTCCTCCCCGGGTCTGTGGGGAACACCGGGGAGCTGTTTTTT. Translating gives CASSFLPGSVGNTGELFF.